The next 5 T cell receptor beta chains were all read from a single sample in a study of neurological immune-mediated disorders. TCRdb used MiXCR to reprocess the 5' RACE reads, holding one entry per CDR3 protein. The sample includes approximately 36,000 distinct CDR3 sequences, under 4% of them seen just once. Time point given: longitudinal time-point 1 (baseline). The sequenced material came from PBMCs. The receptors stem from a woman between 55 and 75 years old with multiple sclerosis.

This clonotype counts as medium-sized. V is TRBV20-1 and J is TRBJ1-1; unclear D gene. V lost 1 base and J 3 bases, leaving 3 bases between the germline ends. Germline assignment: CDR1 DFQATT and CDR2 SNEGSKA (reference sequence). This CDR3 region has 11 residues. CDR3: CSARGDTEAFF. CDR3 bases: TGCAGTGCTAGAGGGGACACTGAAGCTTTCTTT.

This clonotype is categorized as medium-sized. J is TRBJ2-2 and V is TRBV27; 7 bases match TRBD1. V dropped 7 bases and J dropped 4; count of bases not matched to a gene: 0. Looked up from germline, CDR1 is MNHEY and CDR2 is SMNVEV (reference sequence). The CDR3 length is 12 residues. This CDR3 reads CASNRGTGELFF. CDR3 DNA: TGTGCCAGCAACAGGGGCACCGGGGAGCTGTTTTTT.

This clonotype was seen many times. The gene calls are TRBV28 and TRBJ2-5; TRBD1 matches at 9 bases. The J segment lost 5 bases and the V segment lost 4 bases, leaving 11 bases of the junction unmatched. Germline-derived CDR1 and CDR2 are MDHEN and SYDVKM. CDR3 length equals 16 residues. CDR3 DNA: TGTGCCAGCAGTTCCTACGGACTGGACAGGGGCGAGACCCAGTACTTC. The encoded protein is CASSSYGLDRGETQYF.

This clonotype was recorded many times. The chain combines TRBV5-1 with TRBJ1-6; D not certain. The CDR3 extends over 16 amino acids. The ends were cut back, 1 base at V and 5 bases at J, with 13 bases in the middle. From germline, CDR1 is SGHRS and CDR2 YFSETQ. CDR3 loop: CASSLRAEPNNSPLHF. The CDR3 coding sequence is TGCGCCAGCAGCTTGAGGGCGGAACCAAATAATTCACCCCTCCACTTT. Full variable domain (missing parts from reference TRBV5-1 and TRBJ1-6): KAGVTQTPRYLIKTRGQQVTLSCSPISGHRSVSWYQQTPGQGLQFLFEYFSETQRNKGNFPGRFSGRQFSNSRSEMNVSTLELGDSALYLCASSLRAEPNNSPLHFGNGTRLTVT.

This clonotype has ten or more counts. The genes are TRBV11-2 and TRBJ2-1; TRBD1 matches at 7 bases. This CDR3 has 15 amino acids. V shed 5 bases, J shed 6 bases, and the junction held 10 bases outside the gene matches. The V gene's germline CDR1 is SGHAT and CDR2 FQNNGV. CDR3 coding DNA: TGTGCCAGCAGCCAACAGGGGCCCCCCGTCAATGAGCAGTTCTTC. Translated: CASSQQGPPVNEQFF.